This T cell receptor beta chain was sequenced during a study of blood T cell repertoires in COVID-19. Participants, about 18 to 100 years old, spanned approximately 25 US areas. Which cohort a participant joined came from the clinical history participants gave. Before being deemed recovered, Cohort 3 donors had two negative PCRs, clearance, or symptom resolution. In the authors' methods: Scientists estimated how many nucleated cells there were by amplifying reference gene primers. Some clones are missing from TCRdb's copy, which holds only in-frame ones; the method was immunoSEQ multiplex PCR. The V and J calls and clone size were taken over from that table, and D and trimming were inferred from the DNA. The data hold 400,000 to 450,000 clones, with roughly 88% observed a single time. Germline V gives CDR1 SNHLY, CDR2 FYNNEI. CDR3 length equals 13 residues. V lost 6 bases and J lost 6; bases outside the gene matches: 6.

This clone has a handful of counts. The rearrangement links TRBV2 to TRBJ1-2, with 8 positions matching TRBD1. The sample was PBMCs or T cells enriched from blood (not recorded which). This sequence was found in a man between 18 and 29 years old who had recovered from COVID-19. CDR3 region: CASREDRVNGYTF. For the CDR3, the DNA is TGTGCCAGCAGAGAGGACAGGGTGAATGGCTACACCTTC.